One sample yielded the 20 T cell receptor beta chains listed below, sequenced in a study of beta chain features in type 1 diabetes. Expressed TCRB transcripts were sequenced, since all the RNA that had been isolated was reverse transcribed. Sequencing used immunoSEQ multiplex PCR; TCRdb keeps in-frame clones, though not all of them. The table records 850,000 to 900,000 clones, 17% of them present only once. Sequenced material: naive CD4+ T cells from blood. The source is a woman under 30 in good health.

The chain carries TRBV7-9 and TRBJ2-3; no reliable D call. The CDR3 spans 14 residues. V was shortened by 2 bases and J by 4 bases, with 10 bases between the two germline ends. Germline V CDR1 and CDR2: SEHNR, FQNEAQ (reference sequence). CDR3 sequence (DNA): TGTGCCAGCAGCTTAAGAATAGACTCAGATACGCAGTATTTT. Protein: CASSLRIDSDTQYF.

In this sample, this clone turned up a few times. The chain recombines TRBV19 with TRBJ2-7; possible D gene TRBD1, 6 bases. Germline loops: CDR1 LNHDA, CDR2 SQIVND (reference sequence). V was cut by 4 bases and J by 6 bases, with 16 bases left in between. The CDR3 runs to 14 residues. DNA of the CDR3: TGTGCCAGTAGTACAGACAGGAGTTCGCTCGAGCAGTACTTC. Translating gives CASSTDRSSLEQYF.

The chain employs TRBV6-6 and TRBJ2-6; D perhaps matches TRBD1 (5 bases). The CDR3 has 13 amino acids. The germline V and J ends were trimmed by 6 bases and 15 bases, with 18 bases remaining between them. Germline V gives CDR1 MNHNY, CDR2 SVGAGI (reference sequence). In DNA, the CDR3 is TGTGCCAGCAGGACCTCTAGGGGAACCGGCCTGACTTTC. This translates into CASRTSRGTGLTF.

This clone was seen a few times. The chain has TRBV19 and TRBJ1-1; D perhaps matches TRBD1 (6 bases). Germline V gene lookup returns CDR1 LNHDA and CDR2 SQIVND (reference sequence). Trimming shortened V by 6 bases and J by 0 bases, and 11 bases separated the two germline ends. CDR3 size: 14 residues. The chain's CDR3 is CASSDRFMNTEAFF. In DNA form, the CDR3 reads TGTGCCAGTAGCGACAGGTTTATGAACACTGAAGCTTTCTTT. The complete variable domain, with remaining parts taken from reference TRBV19 and TRBJ1-1, reads DGGITQSPKYLFRKEGQNVTLSCEQNLNHDAMYWYRQDPGQGLRLIYYSQIVNDFQKGDIAEGYSVSREKKESFPLTVTSAQKNPTAFYLCASSDRFMNTEAFFGQGTRLTVV.

In its sample, this clone was seen a few times. This sample also contains other DNA sequences that code for the same CDR3. This chain links TRBV15 with TRBJ2-3, with D unresolved. CDR3 length: 13 residues. V lost 0 bases and J lost 6, with 7 bases in between. In germline, CDR1 is LNHNV, CDR2 YYDKDF (reference sequence). The CDR3 sequence: CATSRDPVDTQYF. CDR3 DNA: TGTGCCACCAGCAGAGATCCGGTGGATACGCAGTATTTT.

The chain has TRBV5-1 and TRBJ2-5; D unresolved. The CDR3 sequence is 12 residues long. CDR1 is SGHRS and CDR2 is YFSETQ in the germline V gene. The V gene lost 5 bases and the J gene lost 2 bases, with 7 bases spanning the gap. The CDR3 protein is CASRAGQETQYF. As DNA, the CDR3 is TGCGCCAGCAGGGCAGGTCAAGAGACCCAGTACTTC.

This clone was detected only a few times. The chain carries TRBV7-2 and TRBJ2-7, with a tentative D call TRBD1 (5 bases). This CDR3 contains 12 residues. Trimming took 6 bases from V and 2 from J, leaving 8 bases between them. Germline loops: CDR1 SGHTA, CDR2 FQGNSA. The CDR3 loop is CASRGAAYEQYF. The CDR3 DNA is TGTGCCAGCAGAGGGGCAGCCTACGAGCAGTACTTC.

The J gene is TRBJ2-1, the V gene TRBV4-2; 9 nucleotides agree with TRBD2. J lost 0 bases, V lost 1 base, and 7 bases had no gene match. This CDR3 is 18 amino acids long. The germline CDR1 and CDR2 sequences are LGHNA and YNFKEQ. The CDR3 loop is CASSQASGASGSYNEQFF. CDR3 in DNA: TGTGCCAGCAGCCAAGCTAGCGGGGCTTCAGGCTCCTACAATGAGCAGTTCTTC.

This rearrangement joins TRBV28 to TRBJ2-7; 7 bases align to TRBD2. Per the germline V gene, CDR1 is MDHEN and CDR2 is SYDVKM. This CDR3 is 14 amino acids long. V shed 6 bases, J shed 6 bases, and the junction held 11 bases outside the gene matches. DNA of the CDR3: TGTGCCAGCAGCCCGGGCGGGAGACCCCTCGAGCAGTACTTC. Translated: CASSPGGRPLEQYF.

This clone showed up just a few times. The chain combines TRBV7-9 with TRBJ2-1; possible D gene TRBD2, 6 bases. The CDR3 is 12 residues long. The germline gives CDR1 SEHNR, CDR2 FQNEAQ (reference sequence). Trimming shortened V by 6 bases and J by 9 bases, and 12 bases separated the two germline ends. The CDR3: CASRTEGGEQFF. CDR3 DNA: TGTGCCAGCAGGACAGAGGGAGGTGAGCAGTTCTTC.

A word on this clone: The identical CDR3 is also encoded by other nucleotide sequences in the sample. This chain links TRBV28 with TRBJ2-1; D not resolved. Germline loops: CDR1 MDHEN, CDR2 SYDVKM. The V end lost 2 bases, the J end lost 1 base, and 6 bases lay between the germline ends. The CDR3 extends over 14 amino acids. The CDR3 DNA follows: TGTGCCAGCAGTTTAGGGGTGTCCTACAATGAGCAGTTCTTC. It translates to CASSLGVSYNEQFF.

The chain is built from TRBV28 and TRBJ2-7, with 8 bases that match TRBD1. The ends lost 6 bases at V and 0 bases at J; junction bases unmatched: 4. The CDR3 sequence is 14 residues long. Germline CDR1 reads MDHEN; CDR2 reads SYDVKM. The CDR3 loop reads CASSTGGPSYEQYF. CDR3 sequence (DNA): TGTGCCAGCAGCACAGGGGGTCCCTCCTACGAGCAGTACTTC.

The chain employs TRBV12-5 and TRBJ1-5, with D hard to call. This CDR3 has 14 amino acids. Germline V lookup: CDR1 LGHNT, CDR2 FRNRAP. Deletions cut 1 base from V and 2 bases from J, with 6 bases between. The CDR3 is CASGLAGGNQPQHF. CDR3 DNA: TGTGCTAGTGGTTTGGCAGGCGGCAATCAGCCCCAGCATTTT. The whole variable domain, filled in from reference TRBV12-5 and TRBJ1-5, reads DARVTQTPRHKVTEMGQEVTMRCQPILGHNTVFWYRQTMMQGLELLAYFRNRAPLDDSGMPKDRFSAEMPDATLATLKIQPSEPRDSAVYFCASGLAGGNQPQHFGDGTRLSIL.

The chain combines TRBV7-3 with TRBJ2-4, with 7 bases aligning to TRBD1. V was clipped by 5 bases and J by 8 bases; unmatched bases: 12. The CDR3 contains 15 residues. Germline V lookup: CDR1 SGHTA, CDR2 FQGTGA. The CDR3 DNA is TGTGCCAGCAGCAGGGGGCGTTCTTTGACGGACATTCAGTACTTC. Translating it yields CASSRGRSLTDIQYF.

This clone has more than one count but fewer than ten. The chain recombines TRBV18 with TRBJ2-1; 12 nucleotides align to TRBD2. The V and J ends lost 6 bases and 7 bases, in that order; junction bases with no gene match: 7. Per the germline V gene, CDR1 is KGHSH and CDR2 is LQKENI. The CDR3 has 15 residues. Written as DNA, the CDR3 is TGTGCCAGCTCCCCGGGACTAGCGGGTCAGAATGAGCAGTTCTTC. The encoded protein is CASSPGLAGQNEQFF.

This clone was counted between two and nine times. The V gene is TRBV12-5, the J gene TRBJ2-1, with 7 bases that match TRBD1. The CDR3 loop spans 12 amino acids. Per the germline V gene, CDR1 is LGHNT and CDR2 is FRNRAP. Trimming removed 5 bases from V and 15 bases from J; junction bases left unmatched: 10. The CDR3 nucleotides are TGTGCTAGTGGTCGGGACAGTTACCGTATGTTCTTC. It yields the protein CASGRDSYRMFF. Full variable domain (rest looked up from reference TRBV12-5 and TRBJ2-1): DARVTQTPRHKVTEMGQEVTMRCQPILGHNTVFWYRQTMMQGLELLAYFRNRAPLDDSGMPKDRFSAEMPDATLATLKIQPSEPRDSAVYFCASGRDSYRMFFGPGTRLTVL.

For this clone: Sequence at one end of the junction differs from germline and may be a read error. The chain links TRBV11-3 to TRBJ2-1, with 11 bases aligning to TRBD2. Germline CDR1 and CDR2: SGHNT and YENEEA. The CDR3 is 16 amino acids. The CDR3 region is CASSPVDSGRGPDALF. CDR3 DNA sequence: TGTGCCAGCAGCCCCGTCGATAGCGGGAGGGGGCCGGATGCCCTCTTC.

This clone appeared a few times. The chain has TRBV7-2 and TRBJ2-1; D remains unclear. V was shortened by 0 bases and J by 4 bases, with 4 bases between the two germline ends. Germline loops: CDR1 SGHTA, CDR2 FQGNSA. The CDR3 is made up of 13 amino acids. The CDR3 bases are TGTGCCAGCAGCTTAGCCTGGTACAATGAGCAGTTCTTC. It codes for CASSLAWYNEQFF.

This clone came up a few times. The chain recombines TRBV15 with TRBJ2-4; no clear D gene. V was clipped by 6 bases and J by 7 bases, with 10 bases between them. Germline lookup yields CDR1 LNHNV and CDR2 YYDKDF (reference sequence). The CDR3 spans 12 residues. The CDR3 DNA reads TGTGCCACCAGTAGGGTGTTTAACATTCAGTACTTC. It is translated as CATSRVFNIQYF.

This chain links TRBV28 with TRBJ2-1; no reliable D call. This CDR3 spans 12 amino acids. Germline V gene lookup returns CDR1 MDHEN and CDR2 SYDVKM. Trimming cost V 6 bases and J 5 bases, with 8 bases left between them. This CDR3 reads CASSPFHNEQFF. The CDR3 DNA sequence: TGTGCCAGCAGCCCCTTCCACAATGAGCAGTTCTTC.